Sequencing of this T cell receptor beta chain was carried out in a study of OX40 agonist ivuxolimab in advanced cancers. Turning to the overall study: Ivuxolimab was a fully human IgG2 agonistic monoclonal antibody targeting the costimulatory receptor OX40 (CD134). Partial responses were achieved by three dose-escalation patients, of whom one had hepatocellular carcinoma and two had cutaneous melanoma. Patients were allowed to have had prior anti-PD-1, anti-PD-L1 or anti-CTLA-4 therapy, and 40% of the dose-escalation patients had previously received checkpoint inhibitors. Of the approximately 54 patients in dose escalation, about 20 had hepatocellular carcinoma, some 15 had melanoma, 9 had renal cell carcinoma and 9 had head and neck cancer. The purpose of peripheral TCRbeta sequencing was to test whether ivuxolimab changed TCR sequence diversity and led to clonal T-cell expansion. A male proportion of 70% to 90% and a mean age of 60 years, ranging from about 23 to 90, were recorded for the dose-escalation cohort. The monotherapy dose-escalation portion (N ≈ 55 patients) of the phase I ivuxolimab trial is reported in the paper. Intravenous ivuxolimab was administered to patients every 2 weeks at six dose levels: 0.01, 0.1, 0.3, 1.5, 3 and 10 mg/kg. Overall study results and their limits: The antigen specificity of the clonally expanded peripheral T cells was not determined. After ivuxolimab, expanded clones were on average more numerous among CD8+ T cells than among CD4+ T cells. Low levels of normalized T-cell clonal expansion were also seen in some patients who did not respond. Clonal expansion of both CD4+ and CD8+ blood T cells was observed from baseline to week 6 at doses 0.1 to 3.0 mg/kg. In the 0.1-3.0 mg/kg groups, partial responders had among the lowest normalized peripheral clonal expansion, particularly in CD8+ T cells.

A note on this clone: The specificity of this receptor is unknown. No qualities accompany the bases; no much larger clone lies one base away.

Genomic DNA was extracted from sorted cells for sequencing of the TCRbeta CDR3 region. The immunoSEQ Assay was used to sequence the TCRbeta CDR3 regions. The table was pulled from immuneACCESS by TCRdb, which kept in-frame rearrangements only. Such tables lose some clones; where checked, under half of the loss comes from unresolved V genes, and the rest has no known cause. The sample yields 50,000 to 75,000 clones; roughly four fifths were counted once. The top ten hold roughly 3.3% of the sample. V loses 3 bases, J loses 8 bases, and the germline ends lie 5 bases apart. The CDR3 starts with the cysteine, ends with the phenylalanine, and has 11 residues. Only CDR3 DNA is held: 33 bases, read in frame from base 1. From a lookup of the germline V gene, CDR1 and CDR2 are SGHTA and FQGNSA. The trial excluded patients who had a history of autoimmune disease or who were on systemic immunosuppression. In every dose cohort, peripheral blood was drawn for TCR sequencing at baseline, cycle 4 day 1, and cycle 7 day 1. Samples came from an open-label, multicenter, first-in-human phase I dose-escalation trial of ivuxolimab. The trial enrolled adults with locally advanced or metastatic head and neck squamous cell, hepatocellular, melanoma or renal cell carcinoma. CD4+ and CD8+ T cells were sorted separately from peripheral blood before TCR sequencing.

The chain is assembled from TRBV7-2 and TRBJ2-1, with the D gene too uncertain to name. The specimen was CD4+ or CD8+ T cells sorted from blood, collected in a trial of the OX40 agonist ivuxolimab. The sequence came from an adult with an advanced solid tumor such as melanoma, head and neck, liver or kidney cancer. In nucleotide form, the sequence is TGTGCCAGCAGCTTCCCTGATGAGCAGTTCTTC. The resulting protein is CASSFPDEQFF.